This T cell receptor (beta chain) was captured in a study of blood T cell repertoires in COVID-19. Sequencing used immunoSEQ multiplex PCR; TCRdb keeps in-frame clones, though not all of them. Counted here are fewer than 200,000 clones, around 84% occurring once; the ten biggest clones make up roughly 7%. The germline gives CDR1 MNHNS, CDR2 SASEGT. This CDR3 is built from 14 residues. The V and J ends lost 7 bases and 8 bases, in that order; junction bases with no gene match: 8. The TCR was taken from a man aged 45 to 65 who had recovered from COVID-19. Sample: PBMCs or T cells enriched from blood (not recorded which). This sequence joins TRBV6-1 and TRBJ1-6; 7 bases fit TRBD1. The CDR3 DNA reads as TGTGCCAGCAACAGGGGACAGCGACATTCACCCCTCCACTTT. Protein: CASNRGQRHSPLHF.